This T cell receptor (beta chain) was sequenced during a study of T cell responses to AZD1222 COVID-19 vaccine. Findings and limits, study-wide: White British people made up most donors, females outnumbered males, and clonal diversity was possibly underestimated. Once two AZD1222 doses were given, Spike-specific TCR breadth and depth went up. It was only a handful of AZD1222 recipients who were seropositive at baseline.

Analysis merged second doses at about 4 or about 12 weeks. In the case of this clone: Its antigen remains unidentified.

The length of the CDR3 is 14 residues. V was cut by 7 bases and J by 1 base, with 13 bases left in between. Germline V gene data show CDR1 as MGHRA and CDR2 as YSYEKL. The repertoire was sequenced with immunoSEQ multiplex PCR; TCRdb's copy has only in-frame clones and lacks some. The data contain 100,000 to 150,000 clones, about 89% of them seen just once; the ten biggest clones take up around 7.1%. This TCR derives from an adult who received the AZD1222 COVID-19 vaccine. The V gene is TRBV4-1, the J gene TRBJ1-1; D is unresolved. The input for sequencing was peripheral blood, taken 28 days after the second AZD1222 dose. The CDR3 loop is CASTLIPGNTEAFF. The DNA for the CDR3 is TGCGCCAGCACCCTCATCCCCGGGAACACTGAAGCTTTCTTT.